This TCR beta chain was observed in a study of cytomegalovirus exposure and HLA in healthy donors (dated by TCRdb to about 2017). Concerning the study at large: An earlier analysis of a few hundred of the donors reported roughly 300 Gb of sequence data and 117 million unique TCR beta sequences obtained from 180 million or so T cells. Roughly 300 gigabases of sequencing data and roughly 81 million unique TCR sequences made up an early release that covered several hundred HLA-typed donors. Of the approximately 400 genotyped donors, less than 90% were placed in the genetic ancestry cluster associated with self-reported Caucasian donors. The study was designed to test whether signatures of past pathogen exposure could be identified by cataloging public T cell receptors. The T cell repertoires of under 700 subjects were profiled by immunosequencing and related to cytomegalovirus serostatus. Besides the first cohort of 550 to 750 subjects, a separate validation cohort made up of 120 different subjects was used. The study combined high-throughput TCR immunosequencing, statistical association of individual TCRs with disease status, and machine learning to predict cytomegalovirus infection status. A later analysis re-examined previously published TCR beta repertoires from 600 to 700 donors and added high-resolution HLA genotyping to investigate patterns of TCR occurrence. In the later analysis, no new phenotypic data were used to find candidate immune exposures; instead, reliance was placed on TCR beta sequences and their occurrence across donors. In an earlier analysis of more than 550 of the donors, high-throughput TCR beta sequencing was used to judge whether each TCR beta V gene segment behaved as functional or pseudogenic. Donor age, sex, ethnicity and CMV serostatus were compiled alongside the repertoire data. In a later genetic analysis, genome-wide SNP genotypes for about 55% of the 666 donors were used, and that subset was treated as a discovery cohort. Every discovery cohort repertoire had been produced on one sequencing platform. Class I and class II HLA loci were covered by the typing at four-digit resolution. Typing coverage differed by locus: A, B, C, DRB1 and DQB1 were typed in roughly 620-640 donors, DQA1 in 500 to 550, DPA1 in approximately 600, and DPB1 in 400 to 480. About 5 DR-DQ haplotypes were handled as single units for association and clustering, since linkage in the cohort was strong. Among 398 genotyped donors of the cohort, an average of approximately 240,000 unique TCR beta nucleotide sequences were sequenced per donor, about a sixth of them non-productive. Results the study describes overall, beyond this receptor: Sequencing depth was assumed to be roughly uniform across donors in the presence/absence analyses, though that assumption may not hold. Compared with equally common non-associated chains, HLA-associated TCR beta chains in a later analysis were more clonally expanded and had lower generation probabilities. A later analysis found that most CMV-associated TCR beta chains appeared HLA-restricted, with HLA associations seemingly driven largely by CMV exposure. Correlated functional status among segregating V segments might be attributable to linkage disequilibrium, but an unknown experimental factor could not be ruled out. A later analysis reported that several top co-occurrence clusters appeared linked to parvovirus B19, influenza, CMV and Epstein-Barr virus. Strong co-occurrence of HLA alleles, especially DR and DQ, made assigning TCR associations to individual alleles difficult. An association between a missense DCLRE1C variant and V-gene and J-gene trimming of TCR beta chains was found in a later genetic analysis and replicated in an independent cohort. According to a later genetic analysis, donors in an Asian-associated ancestry cluster had fewer N-insertions in productive TCRs than the approximately 670-donor mean. Because counts were too low, under 20 rarely observed V segments, including chromosome 9 orphons, were left out of the earlier analysis of about 620 of the donors. The study gave a list of about 170 TCR beta chains associated with cytomegalovirus. The classifier was reported to diagnose cytomegalovirus status with high specificity and sensitivity in both the original and validation cohorts. A further reported finding was that TCR beta sequences accurately predicted the HLA-A and HLA-B alleles for most subjects in the first cohort. A cluster of highly shared sequence variants was judged likely to be a technical artifact of the sequencing pipeline. At a false discovery rate of 0.05, a later analysis linked under 20,000 TCR beta sequences to specific HLA alleles. The authors suggested that the approach could potentially be generalized to other disease states and immunological phenotypes. Some IMGT-functional V segments, including TRBV6-2 and TRBV6-3, could not be distinguished by the 87-base-pair reads and were therefore excluded. A few of the identified cytomegalovirus-associated TCR beta chains were confirmed in vitro to be specific for cytomegalovirus antigens. CMV serostatus was the only immune exposure information available for the cohort. Only TCR beta chains were sequenced in this cohort, and the absence of alpha or paired-chain data limited detectable features. Across donors, most TCR sequences were observed very rarely, whereas some public TCRs were present in many individuals. Because HLA typing was missing for some donors at each locus, association tests included only the typed subset. In an earlier analysis of approximately 590 of the donors, most TCR beta V segments were observed in productive rearrangements about 90% or about 30% of the time, broadly matching IMGT annotations. In a later analysis, the rate of TCR association differed among HLA loci, with DRB1 alleles having the most associated TCRs and HLA-C alleles having the fewest.

In total, roughly 670 healthy bone marrow donors made up the cohort. At the time of sampling, all cohort members were nominally healthy, though unrecorded immune exposures were likely present. The donor tested CMV seronegative, placing the donor among the 350 to 400 seronegative members of the cohort. Every donor gave a peripheral blood sample, and the peripheral blood mononuclear cells from that sample were used for TCR beta sequencing. Genomic DNA extraction from the blood cell samples was performed with the Qiagen DNeasy Blood Extraction Kit. The cysteine opens and the phenylalanine closes a CDR3 of 13 amino acids. Here the CDR3 DNA is all that survives: 39 bases in frame from base 1. The junction shows trimming of 6 bases on V and 5 bases on J, plus 13 bases between the germline ends. The germline V gene sets CDR1 to SNHLY and CDR2 to FYNNEI. About this clone: Its antigen remains undetermined. Base qualities are missing; no much larger clone stands one base away.

The library was produced with the immunoSEQ multiplex PCR assay. The multiplex PCR relied on a mix of 60 forward primers for TCR Vbeta segments and 13 reverse primers for TCR Jbeta segments. Amplification of the CDR3 region of rearranged TCR beta genes was performed with a multiplex PCR assay on genomic DNA. On the Illumina HiSeq System, the amplified TCR beta libraries were sequenced as 87-base-pair reads. The authors' pipeline ran thus. A later analysis tallied around 87 million unique TCR beta chains across the 650 to 750 repertoires, and 10 million to 11 million of those chains were shared by two or more donors. To remove PCR and sequencing errors, raw reads were error-corrected and collapsed into unique sequences using a nearest-neighbor algorithm that merged closely related sequences. To assign V, D and J gene segments, CDR3 sequences were aligned to IMGT reference sequences. Each retained sequence needed at least a six-nucleotide match to both a V gene segment and a J gene segment. Rearrangements were classified as productive when the CDR3 lacked stop codons and remained in frame with V and J, and all other rearrangements were classified as non-productive. CDR3 was defined according to IMGT convention as the region running from the second conserved V-encoded cysteine to the conserved J-encoded phenylalanine. The earlier analysis of about 610 of the donors excluded any sequence lacking an unambiguous match to a single V gene segment. An earlier analysis of approximately 590 of the donors called V segments functional above 56.7% productive rearrangements and segregating when the between-donor standard deviation exceeded 5%. A statistical classification framework was developed to diagnose cytomegalovirus status using the catalog of TCR beta chain sequences. In a later analysis, TCR nucleotide sequences were compared against IMGT/GENE-DB human TR gene sequences so that V and J genes could be assigned. The TCRdist pipeline was used in a later analysis to assign CDR3 sequences and most-parsimonious VDJ recombination scenarios. A later analysis defined each TCR beta chain by its CDR3 amino acid sequence plus V-gene family, and excluded reads lacking a unique V-gene family. A later analysis removed roughly 590 highly shared, low-generation-probability nucleotide sequences to deal with suspected cross-contamination and a sequencing artifact. A later analysis calculated a clonal expansion index for each public chain from normalized within-repertoire ranks of inferred template counts. A later analysis computed generation probabilities with a VDJ recombination model fitted to out-of-frame rearrangements, and checked the results against IGoR. In a later analysis, hypergeometric tests were used to score TCR-TCR, TCR-HLA and TCR-CMV co-occurrence, with a repertoire-size bias correction applied to TCR pairs. A later analysis estimated false discovery rates by permuting HLA or CMV assignments 20 times. In a later analysis, co-occurring TCRs were grouped using DBSCAN, with TCRdist sequence similarity added in when clustering inside HLA-allele-positive subsets. Co-occurrence clustering excluded repertoires with fewer than 30,000 or more than 120,000 public chains, plus five with anomalous nucleotide sharing. TCRdb obtained this table from immuneACCESS and retained in-frame rearrangements with V and J assigned. These tables miss some clones; where compared with another copy, unresolved V genes account for less than half of the shortfall, and the remainder is unexplained. Clone size and V and J calls were adopted from that table, with D and trimming inferred from the DNA. Present in this sample are 150,000 or so clones, about four fifths of which were seen just once. 2.8% of the sample lies in the top ten.

This sequence uses TRBV2 and TRBJ1-1; tentative D gene TRBD1, with 6 bases matching. Sequenced sample: PBMCs. This clonotype was sampled from a man between 18 and 29 years old in good health and CMV-seronegative. The nucleotides are TGTGCCAGCAGCCTTAACAGGGAGACTGAAGCTTTCTTT. Translated, this is CASSLNRETEAFF.